Listed below are T cell receptor beta chains from one sample, sequenced in a study of blood T cell repertoires in COVID-19. Generated by immunoSEQ multiplex PCR, the TCRdb table keeps only in-frame clones and is missing some. The repertoire holds more than 25,000 clones, with 85% to 90% as singletons. Input material: peripheral blood. The receptors derive from a human donor with active COVID-19. The donor label of this sample is uncertain. The CDR3 runs from the conserved cysteine through the conserved F or W. The D gene is left open where the match is weak. Some rows have no size entry. The others give once, few or many, or a class for an expanded clone.

v_gene	j_gene	d_gene	abundance	CDR3nt	CDR3aa
TRBV2	TRBJ2-6	-	-	TGTGCCAGCCGGCTTGAGGAAGGCTCTGGGGCCAACGTCCTGACTTTC	CASRLEEGSGANVLTF
TRBV9	TRBJ2-5	-	-	TGTGCCAGCAGCGCCTCATATTCATTCGGGACCCAGTACTTC	CASSASYSFGTQYF
TRBV2	TRBJ2-1	-	-	TGTGCCAGCAGGGAGGGCCTCGTGGATGAGCAGTTCTTC	CASREGLVDEQFF
TRBV5-6	TRBJ2-1	-	-	TGTGCCAGCAGCTTGGTAAGGGGCGGCAATGAGCAGTTCTTC	CASSLVRGGNEQFF
TRBV30	TRBJ2-7	TRBD1	once	TGTGCCTGGAGTGGACAGGGCTACGAGCAGTACTTC	CAWSGQGYEQYF
TRBV28	TRBJ2-1	-	-	TGTGCCAGCAGTTTCGGGGGACTGCCTAACAATGAGCAGTTCTTC	CASSFGGLPNNEQFF
TRBV19	TRBJ2-2	-	once	TGTGCCAGTAGTATAGGGGGAGTTTCGAACACCGGGGAGCTGTTTTTT	CASSIGGVSNTGELFF
TRBV19	TRBJ1-2	-	few	TGTGCCGCCCACGCCGGGGTTGACGGCTATGGCTACACCTTC	CAAHAGVDGYGYTF
TRBV12-3/TRBV12-4	TRBJ2-5	TRBD2	few	TGTGCCAGCCGGACTAGCTCCCAAGAGACCCAGTACTTC	CASRTSSQETQYF
TRBV6-5	TRBJ2-3	TRBD2	once	TGTGCCAGCAGCCTAATCGGGGGGGCTGAAGATACGCAGTATTTT	CASSLIGGAEDTQYF
TRBV5-1	TRBJ1-1	TRBD1	-	TGCGCCAGGTTACAGGGGAACGAAGCTTTCTTT	CARLQGNEAFF